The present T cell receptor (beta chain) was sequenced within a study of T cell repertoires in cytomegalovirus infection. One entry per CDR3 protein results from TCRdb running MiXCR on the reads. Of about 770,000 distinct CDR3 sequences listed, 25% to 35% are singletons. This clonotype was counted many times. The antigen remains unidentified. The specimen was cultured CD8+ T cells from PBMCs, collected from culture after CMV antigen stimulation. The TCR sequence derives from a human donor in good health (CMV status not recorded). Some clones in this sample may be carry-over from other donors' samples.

CDR3 bases: TGTGCCAGCAGTGAAGTTACAGGGAATGGCTACACCTTC. Translated, it gives CASSEVTGNGYTF. The chain carries TRBV6-1 and TRBJ1-2, with a possible D match to TRBD1 (6 bases). V dropped 1 base and J dropped 6 bases, with 9 bases sitting between them. CDR1 and CDR2 from the germline V gene are MNHNS and SASEGT. This CDR3 is built from 13 residues.